The rows below give T cell receptor beta chains drawn from one sample of a study of blood T cell repertoires in COVID-19. Some clones are missing from TCRdb's copy, which holds only in-frame ones; the method was immunoSEQ multiplex PCR. The table shows 210,000 or so clones, with about nine tenths occurring only once. Sequenced input: peripheral blood. The receptors were gathered from a woman aged 45-60 years with acute or convalescent COVID-19. CDR3s include the opening cysteine and the closing phenylalanine or tryptophan. The D gene is left open where the match is weak. Not all rows give a size; the values are once, few, many and, for expanded clones, a class.

>TRBV6-6|NA|TRBJ1-3|TRBD1
CASSHGGRQGDGNTIYF
TGTGCCAGCAGTCATGGGGGGCGACAGGGGGATGGAAACACCATATATTTT
>TRBV9|NA|TRBJ2-7|NA
CASSVAPGGGSYEQYF
TGTGCCAGCAGCGTAGCCCCTGGCGGCGGCTCCTACGAGCAGTACTTC
>TRBV25-1|NA|TRBJ1-2|NA
CASSHSDPGVYGYTF
TGTGCCAGCAGTCACAGCGACCCAGGGGTCTATGGCTACACCTTC
>TRBV5-1|NA|TRBJ1-2|NA
CASSSEVGYTF
TGCGCCAGCAGCTCGGAGGTTGGCTACACCTTC
>TRBV27|once|TRBJ2-1|TRBD1
CASSLLDRGWDEQFF
TGTGCCAGCAGTTTATTGGACAGGGGGTGGGATGAGCAGTTCTTC
>TRBV27|NA|TRBJ2-3|NA
CASSYRGTATDTQYF
TGTGCCAGCAGTTACCGGGGGACGGCCACAGATACGCAGTATTTT
>TRBV19|NA|TRBJ2-5|TRBD1
CASSIQGAGETQYF
TGTGCCAGTAGTATACAGGGGGCGGGTGAGACCCAGTACTTC
>TRBV7-9|NA|TRBJ2-3|TRBD2
CASTPGTSGSDTQYF
TGTGCCAGCACCCCTGGGACTAGCGGGTCAGATACGCAGTATTTT
>TRBV23-1|NA|TRBJ1-2|NA
CASSHLRQALRSYGYTF
TGCGCCAGCAGTCACCTCCGACAGGCCCTACGGTCTTATGGCTACACCTTC
>TRBV6-2/TRBV6-3|once|TRBJ2-3|TRBD2
CASSYVAGGLTDTQYF
TGTGCCAGCAGTTACGTAGCGGGGGGGTTGACAGATACGCAGTATTTT
>TRBV5-4|NA|TRBJ2-1|NA
CASSLARGAWNEQFF
TGTGCCAGCAGCTTGGCTCGGGGGGCATGGAATGAGCAGTTCTTC
>TRBV15|NA|TRBJ1-1|NA
CATSRGGGGWEAFF
TGTGCCACCAGCAGAGGGGGAGGAGGTTGGGAAGCTTTCTTT
>TRBV9|NA|TRBJ2-3|NA
CASSESGGPLLDTQYF
TGTGCCAGCAGCGAGTCGGGGGGCCCCCTATTAGATACGCAGTATTTT
>TRBV12-3/TRBV12-4|NA|TRBJ1-1|NA
CASSLAQLEAFF
TGTGCCAGCAGTTTAGCACAGCTTGAAGCTTTCTTT
>TRBV4-1|NA|TRBJ2-7|TRBD1
CARSRQGTANSYEQYF
TGCGCCCGCAGCCGCCAGGGGACAGCAAACTCCTACGAGCAGTACTTC
>TRBV11-2|NA|TRBJ1-1|TRBD1
CASSLVRGRDTEAFF
TGTGCCAGCAGCTTAGTTAGGGGGCGGGACACTGAAGCTTTCTTT
>TRBV13|NA|TRBJ2-7|NA
CASSLKGGVGEQYF
TGTGCCAGCAGCTTAAAAGGAGGGGTCGGCGAGCAGTACTTC
>TRBV2|NA|TRBJ1-5|TRBD1
CASMGQGNQPQHF
TGTGCCAGTATGGGACAGGGTAATCAGCCCCAGCATTTT
>TRBV10-3|NA|TRBJ1-5|TRBD1
CAISEGQGANQPQHF
TGTGCCATCAGTGAGGGACAGGGGGCTAATCAGCCCCAGCATTTT
>TRBV7-9|few|TRBJ1-5|NA
CASSLPHQPQHF
TGTGCCAGCAGCTTACCTCATCAGCCCCAGCATTTT
>TRBV7-2|once|TRBJ2-3|NA
CASSIGHQTDTQYF
TGTGCCAGCAGCATAGGGCATCAAACAGATACGCAGTATTTT
>TRBV7-9|NA|TRBJ2-3|NA
CASSFPGTDTQYF
TGTGCCAGCAGCTTCCCTGGCACAGATACGCAGTATTTT
>TRBV11-2|NA|TRBJ1-6|NA
CASSLVGYSSYNSPLHF
TGTGCCAGCAGCTTAGTTGGCTACAGCTCCTATAATTCACCCCTCCACTTT
>TRBV19|NA|TRBJ1-2|NA
CASSSPVGSPNYGYTF
TGTGCCAGTAGTTCGCCGGTCGGGAGCCCTAACTATGGCTACACCTTC
>TRBV19|NA|TRBJ2-7|NA
CASKEQGYEQYF
TGTGCCAGTAAAGAACAGGGTTACGAGCAGTACTTC
>TRBV15|NA|TRBJ1-4|NA
CATSAPGGIPNEKLFF
TGTGCCACCAGCGCCCCGGGGGGGATACCTAATGAAAAACTGTTTTTT
>TRBV27|once|TRBJ2-2|TRBD2
CASSPGGGPGELFF
TGTGCCAGCAGTCCGGGAGGGGGGCCCGGGGAGCTGTTTTTT
>TRBV2|NA|TRBJ2-5|NA
CASSVQGPGREETQYF
TGTGCCAGCAGTGTCCAGGGTCCCGGACGAGAAGAGACCCAGTACTTC
>TRBV28|NA|TRBJ2-5|NA
CASSSTTGFGETQYF
TGTGCCAGCAGTTCGACTACAGGGTTTGGAGAGACCCAGTACTTC
>TRBV25-1|many|TRBJ2-1|TRBD2
CASSATSGTYNEQFF
TGTGCCAGCAGTGCCACTAGCGGCACCTACAATGAGCAGTTCTTC
>TRBV5-6|few|TRBJ2-5|NA
CASSGWGLRETQYF
TGTGCCAGCAGCGGTTGGGGACTTAGGGAGACCCAGTACTTC
>TRBV19|once|TRBJ1-3|TRBD1
CASSAVSGGSGNTIYF
TGTGCCAGTAGTGCTGTTTCAGGGGGCTCTGGAAACACCATATATTTT
>TRBV5-4|NA|TRBJ2-5|TRBD2
CASSLRLAGGETQYF
TGTGCCAGCAGCTTGAGATTAGCGGGGGGAGAGACCCAGTACTTC
>TRBV30|NA|TRBJ1-5|TRBD1
CAWTTGQNQPQHF
TGTGCCTGGACGACAGGGCAGAATCAGCCCCAGCATTTT
>TRBV5-5|NA|TRBJ2-7|NA
CASSWGQGRYSYEQYF
TGTGCCAGCAGCTGGGGTCAGGGGCGATACTCCTACGAGCAGTACTTC
>TRBV11-3|NA|TRBJ2-6|TRBD2
CASSLLGREGSGANVLTF
TGTGCCAGCAGCTTATTGGGCAGGGAGGGCTCTGGGGCCAACGTCCTGACTTTC
>TRBV27|NA|TRBJ2-2|TRBD1
CASPPGGNTGELFF
TGTGCCAGCCCACCAGGGGGAAACACCGGGGAGCTGTTTTTT
>TRBV6-2/TRBV6-3|once|TRBJ2-1|TRBD2
CASSYSRASGGYNEQFF
TGTGCCAGCAGTTACTCGAGGGCTAGCGGGGGGTACAATGAGCAGTTCTTC
>TRBV27|NA|TRBJ2-2|NA
CASSYWVAVNTGELFF
TGTGCCAGCAGTTATTGGGTAGCGGTGAACACCGGGGAGCTGTTTTTT
>TRBV28|NA|TRBJ1-1|NA
CASSSGGDTEAFF
TGTGCCAGCAGTTCCGGGGGGGACACTGAAGCTTTCTTT
>TRBV5-4|NA|TRBJ2-5|NA
CASSSEQTKETQYF
TGTGCCAGCAGCTCCGAACAGACAAAAGAGACCCAGTACTTC
>TRBV24-1|NA|TRBJ2-3|TRBD2
CATSTSRGGDTQYF
TGTGCCACCAGTACGTCGCGGGGGGGAGATACGCAGTATTTT
>TRBV4-1|NA|TRBJ2-1|NA
CASSPPPPRQQEQFF
TGCGCCAGCAGCCCCCCTCCCCCTAGGCAGCAAGAGCAGTTCTTC
>TRBV20-1|NA|TRBJ2-1|NA
CSASWLDEQFF
TGCAGTGCTAGCTGGCTGGATGAGCAGTTCTTC
>TRBV28|NA|TRBJ1-2|TRBD1
CASSPSDRGFGGYTF
TGTGCCAGCAGTCCATCGGACAGGGGATTCGGAGGCTACACCTTC